The 17 T cell receptor beta chains in this list originate from one sample, sequenced in a study of siplizumab effects on memory and regulatory T cells. Libraries were prepared by immunoSEQ multiplex PCR; TCRdb keeps only in-frame clonotypes and omits some of them. The table has roughly 120,000 clones, 92% seen once. What was sequenced was Tregs sorted from blood. The receptors come from a human donor in good health.

The chain recombines TRBV19 with TRBJ2-5; 10 nucleotides align to TRBD2. Germline values: CDR1 LNHDA, CDR2 SQIVND (reference sequence). There are 15 residues in the CDR3. V lost 5 bases to trimming and J lost 5 bases; unmatched junction nucleotides: 8. The CDR3 sequence is CASSSGTSALETQYF. CDR3 nucleotides: TGTGCCAGTAGTTCCGGGACTAGCGCCCTCGAGACCCAGTACTTC.

The chain has TRBV29-1 and TRBJ2-5; unclear D gene. The CDR3 totals 13 residues. The germline gives CDR1 SQVTM, CDR2 ANQGSEA. V was clipped by 0 bases and J by 5 bases, with 10 bases between them. This CDR3 reads CSVEDVKYETQYF. CDR3 nucleotides: TGCAGCGTTGAAGACGTTAAGTACGAGACCCAGTACTTC.

The rearrangement uses TRBV4-2 and TRBJ2-7, with a possible D match to TRBD2 (5 bases). The ends were cut back, 0 bases at V and 6 bases at J, with 9 bases in the middle. The germline CDR1 and CDR2 sequences are LGHNA and YNFKEQ. The length of the CDR3 is 13 residues. The CDR3 DNA follows: TGTGCCAGCAGCCAAGACCCCGCGGGCGAGCAGTACTTC. Residues: CASSQDPAGEQYF.

The rearrangement joins TRBV20-1 to TRBJ1-2; no clear D gene. Germline CDR1 and CDR2: DFQATT and SNEGSKA (reference sequence). This CDR3 contains 11 residues. The ends were cut back, 0 bases at V and 3 bases at J, with 2 bases in the middle. The CDR3 region is CSARDDYGYTF. The CDR3 DNA reads as TGCAGTGCTAGAGACGACTATGGCTACACCTTC.

The gene calls are TRBV9 and TRBJ2-2; D unresolved. The germline V and J ends were trimmed by 1 base and 6 bases, with 16 bases remaining between them. Germline V lookup: CDR1 SGDLS, CDR2 YYNGEE. The CDR3 has 16 residues. CDR3 nucleotides: TGTGCCAGCAGCGTAAAGCAGCAACCAAAAGCCGGGGAGCTGTTTTTT. Protein sequence: CASSVKQQPKAGELFF.

The chain uses TRBV11-2 and TRBJ1-6; D gene unclear. The CDR3 contains 12 residues. Germline V gives CDR1 SGHAT, CDR2 FQNNGV. The V end lost 5 bases, the J end lost 6 bases, and 5 bases lay between the germline ends. CDR3 sequence: CASSHTNSPLHF. The CDR3 nucleotides read TGTGCCAGCAGCCATACTAATTCACCCCTCCACTTT.

Only one count was recorded for this clone. The rearrangement joins TRBV4-1 to TRBJ2-7; D remains unclear. Trimming left V 3 bases short and J 2 bases short, with 11 bases between. Germline V gene data show CDR1 as MGHRA and CDR2 as YSYEKL. The CDR3 has 14 amino acids. The CDR3: CASSHQEPPYEQYF. The CDR3 DNA is TGCGCCAGCAGCCATCAGGAGCCCCCCTACGAGCAGTACTTC.

The genes are TRBV5-4 and TRBJ2-1; D is ambiguous. Trimming cost V 3 bases and J 4 bases, with 2 bases left between them. This CDR3 contains 11 residues. CDR1 is SGHNT, CDR2 YYREEE, per germline (reference sequence). The CDR3 DNA follows: TGTGCCAGCAGCTCTTACAATGAGCAGTTCTTC. This gives the protein CASSSYNEQFF.

The chain joins TRBV7-9 to TRBJ2-4; D unresolved. Germline lookup yields CDR1 SEHNR and CDR2 FQNEAQ (reference sequence). CDR3 length: 14 amino acids. V dropped 0 bases and J dropped 7 bases, with 10 bases sitting between them. The CDR3 sequence: CASSLARGSNIQYF. For the CDR3, the DNA is TGTGCCAGCAGCTTAGCGAGAGGAAGTAACATTCAGTACTTC.

The DNA for the CDR3 is TGCGCCAGCAGCCTAGGGGACACTGAAGCTTTCTTT. This codes for CASSLGDTEAFF. The chain recombines TRBV4-1 with TRBJ1-1, with D maybe TRBD1 (5 bases). Germline V lookup: CDR1 MGHRA, CDR2 YSYEKL. V lost 4 bases and J 3 bases, leaving 6 bases between the germline ends. The CDR3 extends over 12 amino acids.

This chain connects TRBV6-5 to TRBJ2-1, with D unclear. CDR1 MNHEY and CDR2 SVGAGI come from the germline V gene. The V gene lost 2 bases and the J gene lost 8 bases, with 10 bases spanning the gap. There are 13 residues in the CDR3. CDR3 residues: CASSYTRLDEQFF. The CDR3 DNA reads as TGTGCCAGCAGTTACACCCGGTTAGATGAGCAGTTCTTC.

J is TRBJ2-7 and V is TRBV2, with a possible D match to TRBD1 (5 bases). The CDR3 length is 13 residues. Trimming removed 6 bases at V and 2 bases at J, with 11 bases between. The germline gives CDR1 SNHLY, CDR2 FYNNEI. In DNA, the CDR3 is TGTGCCAGCAGGCTTCAGGGAACCTACGAGCAGTACTTC. Amino acid sequence: CASRLQGTYEQYF.

The rearrangement joins TRBV27 to TRBJ2-1, with 10 bases aligning to TRBD1. V gave up 5 bases and J gave up 6 bases; unmatched junction bases: 4. This CDR3 is 14 amino acids long. Germline-derived CDR1 and CDR2 are MNHEY and SMNVEV (reference sequence). The CDR3 DNA reads as TGTGCCAGCAGTCCTGGGGACAGGGGCAATGAGCAGTTCTTC. Protein sequence: CASSPGDRGNEQFF.

The rearrangement links TRBV19 to TRBJ1-1; D is unclear. The CDR3 is 10 amino acids. With 7 bases removed from V and 4 bases from J, the gap between germline ends came to 4 bases. Germline-derived CDR1 and CDR2 are LNHDA and SQIVND (reference sequence). The CDR3 is CASMGTEAFF. DNA for the CDR3: TGTGCCAGTATGGGCACTGAAGCTTTCTTT. Full variable domain (rest looked up from reference TRBV19 and TRBJ1-1): DGGITQSPKYLFRKEGQNVTLSCEQNLNHDAMYWYRQDPGQGLRLIYYSQIVNDFQKGDIAEGYSVSREKKESFPLTVTSAQKNPTAFYLCASMGTEAFFGQGTRLTVV.

CDR3 sequence (DNA): TGTGCCAGTAGTATAGGTCCGGGACGTCAGCCTGAAGCTTTCTTT. Translating gives CASSIGPGRQPEAFF. This rearrangement joins TRBV19 to TRBJ1-1, with D perhaps matching TRBD1 (5 bases). V was cut by 1 base and J by 6 bases, with 15 bases left in between. This CDR3 is 15 amino acids long. Germline loops: CDR1 LNHDA, CDR2 SQIVND (reference sequence). The whole variable domain, remainder taken from reference TRBV19 and TRBJ1-1, is DGGITQSPKYLFRKEGQNVTLSCEQNLNHDAMYWYRQDPGQGLRLIYYSQIVNDFQKGDIAEGYSVSREKKESFPLTVTSAQKNPTAFYLCASSIGPGRQPEAFFGQGTRLTVV.

The CDR3 here is CASSTPGLRTEAFF. The CDR3 DNA is TGTGCCAGCAGCACCCCGGGGTTACGCACTGAAGCTTTCTTT. The V gene is TRBV28, the J gene TRBJ1-1; D not resolved. The CDR3 is made up of 14 amino acids. Per the germline V gene, CDR1 is MDHEN and CDR2 is SYDVKM. Trimming removed 6 bases from V and 4 bases from J, with 15 bases in between.

The sample holds one count of this clone. This rearrangement joins TRBV4-2 to TRBJ1-1; perhaps TRBD1 as D (5 bases). CDR3 size: 15 residues. Germline loops: CDR1 LGHNA, CDR2 YNFKEQ. V dropped 0 bases and J dropped 1 base, with 9 bases sitting between them. Here the CDR3 reads CASSQDAGRNTEAFF. The DNA for the CDR3 is TGTGCCAGCAGCCAAGATGCAGGGCGGAACACTGAAGCTTTCTTT.